This entry lists 20 T cell receptor beta chains sequenced from one sample in a study of tumor-infiltrating lymphocytes in localized non-small cell lung cancer. This table comes from immunoSEQ multiplex PCR, and its TCRdb copy is limited to in-frame clones, with some not included. This table holds roughly 13,000 clones, about 75% found once. Source material: lung tumor tissue. These receptors were obtained from a human donor with non-small cell lung cancer.

Turning to this clone: Relative to the germline gene, one junction end is altered; a read error may explain this. The genes are TRBV7-7 and TRBJ2-7; D might be TRBD1 (5 bases). The V gene's germline CDR1 is SSHAT and CDR2 FNYEAQ (reference sequence). CDR3 size: 13 residues. For the CDR3, the DNA is TGTGCTAGCAGCTTAGGGGCTGGACGGGAGCAGTACTTC. It yields the protein CASSLGAGREQYF.

Only a few counts were recorded for this clone. The rearrangement links TRBV5-1 to TRBJ1-1; D ambiguous. CDR1 and CDR2 (germline): SGHRS, YFSETQ. The V and J ends lost 7 bases and 1 base respectively, with 5 bases between them. The CDR3 runs to 11 residues. The CDR3 coding sequence is TGCGCCAGCTACAGGAACACTGAAGCTTTCTTT. This gives the protein CASYRNTEAFF.

The chain couples TRBV7-2 to TRBJ2-3; D remains ambiguous. Germline lookup yields CDR1 SGHTA and CDR2 FQGNSA. CDR3 length: 18 amino acids. V was clipped by 2 bases and J by 2 bases, with 20 bases between them. The chain's CDR3 is CASSLYVADNLYTDTQYF. In nucleotides, the CDR3 is TGTGCCAGCAGCTTATATGTCGCTGATAACCTTTACACAGATACGCAGTATTTT. Full variable domain (rest looked up from reference TRBV7-2 and TRBJ2-3): GAGVSQSPSNKVTEKGKDVELRCDPISGHTALYWYRQSLGQGLEFLIYFQGNSAPDKSGLPSDRFSAERTGGSVSTLTIQRTQQEDSAVYLCASSLYVADNLYTDTQYFGPGTRLTVL.

The V and J genes are TRBV7-2 and TRBJ2-1, with D unclear. Germline CDR1 SGHTA, CDR2 FQGNSA. The CDR3 consists of 13 residues. The germline V and J ends were trimmed by 7 bases and 9 bases, with 16 bases remaining between them. The CDR3 loop reads CASNPGGYGEQFF. The CDR3 region has the DNA TGTGCCAGCAACCCGGGTGGGTACGGTGAGCAGTTCTTC.

This rearrangement joins TRBV7-2 to TRBJ2-1; 7 bases match TRBD2. Germline CDR1 and CDR2: SGHTA and FQGNSA. The V segment lost 5 bases and the J segment 5 bases; nucleotides outside the gene matches: 12. The CDR3 covers 16 residues. For the CDR3, the DNA is TGTGCCAGCAGCCAATCCCCACTAGCGCCAAACAATGAGCAGTTCTTC. Its protein is CASSQSPLAPNNEQFF.

The chain links TRBV27 to TRBJ2-3, with TRBD1 matching over 8 bases. V lost 1 base to trimming and J lost 7 bases; unmatched junction nucleotides: 13. CDR1 and CDR2 from the germline V gene are MNHEY and SMNVEV (reference sequence). This CDR3 spans 17 amino acids. CDR3 residues: CASSLYGTGTDDHTQYF. CDR3 coding DNA: TGTGCCAGCAGTTTATATGGGACAGGAACTGACGATCATACGCAGTATTTT.

The chain couples TRBV6-5 to TRBJ2-1, with TRBD1 matching over 9 bases. Germline trimming cut 0 bases from V and 4 bases from J; bases unmatched to any gene: 4. CDR3 length: 16 amino acids. Germline V gene data show CDR1 as MNHEY and CDR2 as SVGAGI. CDR3 nucleotide sequence: TGTGCCAGCAGTTACTCTCGGGACAGGGCGTACAATGAGCAGTTCTTC. This sequence encodes CASSYSRDRAYNEQFF.

This clone was counted only a few times. The chain links TRBV9 to TRBJ1-2; TRBD1 aligns across 7 bases. Per the germline V gene, CDR1 is SGDLS and CDR2 is YYNGEE. Trimming removed 4 bases from V and 2 bases from J; junction bases left unmatched: 17. The CDR3 has 18 amino acids. In DNA form, the CDR3 reads TGTGCCAGCAGCCACCACCCGATGACAGGGACCGCCAACTATGGCTACACCTTC. This encodes CASSHHPMTGTANYGYTF.

The count of this clone is one. The chain combines TRBV5-1 with TRBJ2-7; 15 bases align to TRBD2. This CDR3 contains 17 residues. Germline V lookup: CDR1 SGHRS, CDR2 YFSETQ. The V segment lost 0 bases and the J segment 4 bases; nucleotides outside the gene matches: 5. CDR3 sequence (DNA): TGCGCCAGCAGCTTGGGATTGGGGACTAGCGGGAGGTACGAGCAGTACTTC. Translated, it gives CASSLGLGTSGRYEQYF.

The chain combines TRBV7-2 with TRBJ1-1; D not resolved. The CDR3 is made up of 14 amino acids. V gave up 1 base and J gave up 7 bases, with 13 bases separating them. CDR1 is SGHTA, CDR2 FQGNSA, per germline. CDR3 amino acids: CASSLEGRAGEAFF. As DNA, the CDR3 is TGTGCCAGCAGCTTAGAGGGTAGGGCCGGTGAAGCTTTCTTT.

This clone was observed once. The same CDR3 arises from other DNA sequences in this sample as well. This sequence joins TRBV2 and TRBJ1-1; TRBD1 might be the D (6 bases). This CDR3 region has 15 residues. V was clipped by 3 bases and J by 0 bases, with 11 bases between them. CDR1 and CDR2 (germline): SNHLY, FYNNEI. The CDR3 sequence is CASSDRGAMNTEAFF. CDR3 DNA sequence: TGTGCCAGCAGTGATCGGGGGGCCATGAACACTGAAGCTTTCTTT.

A single count supports this clone. The chain uses TRBV4-1 and TRBJ2-7; 7 positions match TRBD1. The CDR3 is 17 amino acids. Germline V gene sequence: CDR1 MGHRA, CDR2 YSYEKL. The ends lost 1 base at V and 0 bases at J; junction bases unmatched: 9. For the CDR3, the DNA is TGCGCCAGCAGCCAAGCCCCGGGACAGCTTTTCTCCTACGAGCAGTACTTC. This gives the protein CASSQAPGQLFSYEQYF.

This clone was observed once. V and J are TRBV5-1 and TRBJ1-1; 7 nucleotides agree with TRBD1. The CDR3 consists of 16 residues. With 0 bases clipped from V and 4 bases from J, the junction kept 9 bases outside the gene matches. The germline gives CDR1 SGHRS, CDR2 YFSETQ. The CDR3 here is CASSLVSRGRGTEAFF. DNA for the CDR3: TGCGCCAGCAGCTTGGTCTCGAGGGGGCGCGGCACTGAAGCTTTCTTT.

The gene calls are TRBV5-1 and TRBJ2-6, with a possible D match to TRBD2 (5 bases). The germline V gene has CDR1 SGHRS and CDR2 YFSETQ. The CDR3 is made up of 16 amino acids. The ends were cut back, 0 bases at V and 4 bases at J, with 11 bases in the middle. The CDR3 is CASSLAGGLGANVLTF. CDR3 bases: TGCGCCAGCAGCTTGGCCGGCGGGCTCGGGGCCAACGTCCTGACTTTC.

This rearrangement joins TRBV7-9 to TRBJ2-1; no firm D call. The CDR3 is 13 amino acids. The V end lost 2 bases, the J end lost 6 bases, and 8 bases lay between the germline ends. The V gene's germline CDR1 is SEHNR and CDR2 FQNEAQ (reference sequence). The CDR3 DNA is TGTGCCAGCAGCTTAACGCCCGCCAATGAGCAGTTCTTC. Residues: CASSLTPANEQFF.

J is TRBJ2-2 and V is TRBV5-5; the match to TRBD1 covers 7 bases. From germline, CDR1 is SGHKS and CDR2 YYEKEE (reference sequence). The V gene end was trimmed by 0 bases and the J gene end by 2 bases; junction bases not matched to a gene: 4. The CDR3 sequence is 16 residues long. DNA of the CDR3: TGTGCCAGCAGCTTGGGAGGGACAGCTAACACCGGGGAGCTGTTTTTT. Amino acids: CASSLGGTANTGELFF.

V gene TRBV4-3 combines with J gene TRBJ1-4, with a weak D call TRBD1 (6 bases). Per germline, CDR1 LGHNA and CDR2 YSLEER. The CDR3 consists of 14 residues. Trimming shortened V by 5 bases and J by 5 bases, and 12 bases separated the two germline ends. CDR3 DNA sequence: TGCGCCAGCAGCACGGACAGCTGGAATGAAAAACTGTTTTTT. Encoded protein: CASSTDSWNEKLFF.

The rearrangement links TRBV10-2 to TRBJ2-7, with D perhaps TRBD1 (6 bases). This CDR3 is 13 amino acids long. V lost 11 bases and J 0 bases, leaving 14 bases between the germline ends. Looked up from germline, CDR1 is WSHSY and CDR2 is SAAADI. The CDR3 coding sequence is TGCGCCTCAGGGACACCTCCCTCCTACGAGCAGTACTTC. Its protein is CASGTPPSYEQYF.

This chain connects TRBV5-4 to TRBJ2-5; tentative D call: TRBD2 (7 bases). This CDR3 spans 15 amino acids. V lost 1 base, J lost 6 bases, and 16 bases lay in between. Germline-derived CDR1 and CDR2 are SGHNT and YYREEE (reference sequence). CDR3 loop: CASSLYGGAGKTQYF. CDR3 DNA sequence: TGTGCCAGCAGCTTGTATGGGGGGGCCGGAAAGACCCAGTACTTC.

The genes are TRBV19 and TRBJ2-6, with D possibly called TRBD1 or TRBD2 (6 bases each). The CDR3 totals 18 residues. Trimming cost V 7 bases and J 0 bases, with 19 bases left between them. CDR1 LNHDA and CDR2 SQIVND come from the germline V gene (reference sequence). CDR3 in amino acids: CASTLVGGTSSGANVLTF. Here the CDR3 DNA reads TGTGCCAGTACCCTAGTAGGGGGGACAAGCTCTGGGGCCAACGTCCTGACTTTC.